This T cell receptor beta chain was found in a study of beta chain features in type 1 diabetes. The investigators reverse transcribed all of the isolated RNA, so they sequenced expressed TCRB transcripts. TCRdb's table, derived via immunoSEQ multiplex PCR, lists solely in-frame clones and lacks some. The sample holds 300,000 or so clones, roughly an eighth seen once. For this clone: As yet, its antigen is unknown.

General observations from the study: Healthy donors had naive, central memory and Treg TCRB repertoires that appeared less similar than those seen among patients. In all four CD4+ subsets, TCRB CDR3 length was significantly, moderately reduced in type 1 diabetes.

The authors took one heparinised blood draw, averaging approximately 110 mL, from each donor. Input material: naive CD4+ T cells from blood. The origin of this receptor is a man younger than 45 with type 1 diabetes.

CDR3 DNA sequence: TGCAGCGTTGGGGCCCTCCCAGGCCAGGGGAACACTGAAGCTTTCTTT. Protein product: CSVGALPGQGNTEAFF. This chain uses TRBV29-1 with TRBJ1-1, with D tentatively TRBD1 (5 bases). V was pared by 4 bases and J by 1 base, with 19 bases between. The CDR3 sequence is 16 residues long. Germline CDR1 reads SQVTM; CDR2 reads ANQGSEA.